This T cell receptor beta chain emerged from a study of blood T cell repertoires in COVID-19 (dated by TCRdb to about 2020). General notes on the study: Samples covering the acute and convalescent phases of COVID-19 were provided by collaborators in the United States, Italy and Spain. Samples came from the ongoing ImmuneRACE study (first 160 participants) plus 1,254 subjects from 6 global collaborators. Deeply sampled blood TCRbeta repertoires from subjects exposed to, actively infected with, or recovered from COVID-19 were included in the dataset. A de-identified subject ID, COVID-19 status, age in years and sex were almost always included in the sample metadata. The repertoires were made available in a free public database intended to serve as a resource for research on the immune response to SARS-CoV-2. Where available, HLA class I and class II types were obtained from metadata supplied by the sample provider rather than from assay-based typing. The material from the prospective study consisted of cDNA or gDNA derived from T cells, B-cell-depleted T cells, or PBMCs.

The collaborating institutions used their own protocols to collect whole blood in K2EDTA tubes. For TCRbeta analysis, collaborator samples were shipped as frozen whole blood, as isolated PBMCs, or as DNA extracted from either sample type. Here is what the overall study found, with its caveats: How much clinical and demographic metadata was included differed by source and by participant, and the metadata was provided uncurated.

TCRbeta CDR3 regions were amplified from genomic DNA by means of the immunoSEQ Assay, a bias-controlled multiplex PCR. The study's own analysis went as follows. The number of nucleated cells in each sample was estimated from the amplification of reference gene primers within the assay. Sequence reads were collapsed and filtered to measure the absolute abundance of every unique TCRbeta CDR3 rearrangement. For each sample, productive Simpson clonality was calculated by taking the square root of Simpson's diversity index across productive rearrangements. This is the immuneACCESS table as TCRdb keeps it, with only in-frame sequences that have V and J called. A part of the clones is gone; compared with another copy, unresolved V genes explain less than half, and the rest is unexplained. V and J calls and clone size follow that table, whereas D and trimming were derived from the DNA. This sample comprises roughly 91,000 clones, 84% of them detected only once. Of the sample, less than 2% is held by the ten largest clones.

The CDR3 covers 14 residues, taking in both the cysteine and the phenylalanine. The only DNA kept is the CDR3, 42 bases in frame from the first base. Between the V and J ends, shortened by 2 bases and 7 bases respectively, the junction contains 14 bases. The germline V gene yields MGHDK for CDR1 and SYGVNS for CDR2. With regard to this clone: The clone's antigen remains unknown. Base qualities are not at hand, and no much larger clone is one base apart.

The V and J genes are TRBV25-1 and TRBJ1-2, with the identity of the D gene unclear. The specimen was peripheral blood. The source is a man aged 65 to 79 with active or convalescent COVID-19. The DNA sequence follows: TGTGCCAGCAGTGAACGGGGAGTACGGGGTGGCTACACCTTC. This is translated as CASSERGVRGGYTF.